This T cell receptor beta chain was identified in a study of blood T cell repertoires in COVID-19. The method was immunoSEQ multiplex PCR; TCRdb's version includes in-frame clones alone and lacks a portion of them. The sample holds approximately 110,000 clones, around nine tenths seen once. The CDR3 is made up of 13 amino acids. The germline V gene has CDR1 MNHEY and CDR2 SVGEGT. V shed 5 bases and J shed 2 bases, with 9 bases lying between them. The clonotype originates from a man aged 40-55 years with acute or convalescent COVID-19. The chain joins TRBV6-2 or TRBV6-3 to TRBJ2-5, with a possible D match to TRBD2 (5 bases). Sample: peripheral blood. The CDR3 coding sequence is TGTGCCAGCAGTCGAACTAGACAAGAGACCCAGTACTTC. Translation: CASSRTRQETQYF.